What follows is one TCR beta chain and its context. Its antigen is unknown. No much larger clone is present one base from it, and per-base qualities are unavailable. The data stem from a study of graft-versus-host responses after intestinal transplantation (dated by TCRdb to the early 2020s). Some background on the complete study: Recipients received multivisceral, liver-intestinal, or isolated intestinal transplants. All recipients received anti-thymocyte globulin induction followed by maintenance tacrolimus and steroids for three to four years. Bulk TCR-beta CDR3 sequencing was used to track graft-versus-host and host-versus-graft alloreactive T cell clones in the graft, circulation and bone marrow after intestinal transplantation. Alloreactive clones were identified by sequencing pre-transplant mixed lymphocyte reaction products and comparing these products with unstimulated pre-transplant donor and recipient T cells. A cohort of about 26 intestinal transplant recipients, including one retransplant, was enrolled, and a few patients lacking pretransplant specimens were excluded. Donor T cell macrochimerism was defined as a peak of at least 4% donor T cells among recipient peripheral blood mononuclear cells. Samples from three later patients were sequenced in-house on an Illumina MiSeq with MiXCR processing rather than by the commercial service. Paper-wide results and their limitations: In the allografts of patients with donor T cell macrochimerism, GvH to HvG T cell clonal ratios were high. The conclusions were limited by the relatively low number and heterogeneity of the intestinal transplant patients. GvH clones turned up in recipient bone marrow, with some appearing earlier in ileal mucosa or blood, a pattern consistent with an intestinal mucosal origin. Peak levels of circulating GvH clones were associated with declines in HvG clones early after transplant.

Library preparation used the immunoSEQ multiplex PCR assay. In most patients, genomic DNA was isolated using the Qiagen DNeasy Blood and Tissue Kit and sent frozen to Adaptive Biotechnologies for TCR sequencing. For most patients, high-throughput TCR-beta CDR3 sequencing of genomic DNA was performed by Adaptive Biotechnologies. For the original study's pipeline: TCR sequencing data for approximately 17 patients were retrieved from Adaptive's ImmunoSEQ software; a few other patients were processed with MiXCR and VDJtools. To correct CD4 versus CD8 sorting errors, any sequence found in both subsets at a frequency ratio below 5:1 was removed. Because the origin of CDR3 nucleotide sequences shared between donor and recipient could not be assigned, those sequences were removed. To count as alloreactive, a clone needed at least 2-fold expansion over unstimulated cells and a minimum CFSE-low frequency of 0.002% (template counts) or 0.001% (read counts). Clones were considered mappable if detected in sequenced pre-transplant spleen, lymph node, or MLR CFSE-low populations of the donor or recipient. The cumulative frequency of alloreactive clones was calculated as a percentage of all sequences, weighted by copy number. Not all clones reach the TCRdb copy of this immuneACCESS table, which keeps in-frame sequences only. Checked studies attribute under half of the gap to unresolved V genes and leave the rest unexplained. V, J and clone size were drawn from that table, and D and trimming were deduced from the DNA. This sample lists about 100,000 clones; around 91% were detected once. The ten largest clones capture around 0.2% of the sample.

The time point label for this specimen denotes: cells obtained before transplantation from donor or recipient. CD3+CD4+ and CD3+CD8+ populations were FACS-sorted from unstimulated pre-transplant donor and recipient cells taken from spleen or lymph nodes. The CDR3, cysteine through phenylalanine, is 13 amino acids long. Only the CDR3 DNA is retained, 39 bases long and in frame from the first base. V gives up 2 bases and J gives up 5 bases, and the segment between their germline ends measures 9 bases. Via the germline V gene, CDR1 is ENHRY and CDR2 SYGVKD. The TCR comes from a human donor who was the organ donor for an intestinal transplant. The sequencing used unstimulated CD4+ T cells sorted from spleen or lymph node cells, collected before transplant. The chain was built from TRBV10-3 and TRBJ1-2, with no confident D gene call. The CDR3 sequence is CAISEEQNYGYTF. The DNA sequence reads TGTGCCATCAGTGAGGAACAGAATTATGGCTACACCTTC.